Described below is a single T cell receptor (beta chain) sequence and its context. Antigen: not known. CDR3 size: 14 residues. The V gene's germline CDR1 is SGHDT and CDR2 YYEEEE. V lost 4 bases and J lost 6, with 16 bases in between. Measured with immunoSEQ multiplex PCR; TCRdb has only the in-frame clones, and not every one. The profile covers 150,000 to 200,000 clones, with 85% to 95% appearing a single time and around 9.3% taken by the ten largest. The source of the sample is a study of T cell responses to AZD1222 COVID-19 vaccine. Regarding the study as a whole: Vaccine-associated CD4 TCRs spanned spike, dominant at 160-218 and 743-854.

The receptor's source is an adult in good health. The specimen comprised peripheral blood, sampled on day 0 of AZD1222 vaccination. V and J are TRBV5-6 and TRBJ1-2; no clear D gene. CDR3 DNA: TGTGCCAGCAGCATTCCTTTGCAGGTTGATGGCTACACCTTC. It yields the protein CASSIPLQVDGYTF.